This TCR beta chain was profiled in a study of CD8 T cells in ankylosing spondylitis. Study observations and caveats: Within ankylosing spondylitis blood, a TCR beta motif made up of roughly eight highly homologous variants appeared to be characteristic.

From the 5' RACE reads, TCRdb called clonotypes with MiXCR, one entry per CDR3 protein. The table has fewer than 750,000 distinct CDR3 sequences, roughly 20% seen once. V was shortened by 8 bases and J by 10 bases, with 12 bases between the two germline ends. The CDR3 length is 12 residues. With respect to this clonotype: As yet, its antigen is unknown.

This sequence joins TRBV12-3 or TRBV12-4 and TRBJ1-6; D not certain. This clonotype was sampled from a male donor with ankylosing spondylitis. The source material was blood, either unsorted or a sorted T cell fraction (not recorded which). Written as DNA, the CDR3 is TGTGCCAGCCAGGAAGAGCCCTCACCCCTCCACTTT. Its translation: CASQEEPSPLHF.